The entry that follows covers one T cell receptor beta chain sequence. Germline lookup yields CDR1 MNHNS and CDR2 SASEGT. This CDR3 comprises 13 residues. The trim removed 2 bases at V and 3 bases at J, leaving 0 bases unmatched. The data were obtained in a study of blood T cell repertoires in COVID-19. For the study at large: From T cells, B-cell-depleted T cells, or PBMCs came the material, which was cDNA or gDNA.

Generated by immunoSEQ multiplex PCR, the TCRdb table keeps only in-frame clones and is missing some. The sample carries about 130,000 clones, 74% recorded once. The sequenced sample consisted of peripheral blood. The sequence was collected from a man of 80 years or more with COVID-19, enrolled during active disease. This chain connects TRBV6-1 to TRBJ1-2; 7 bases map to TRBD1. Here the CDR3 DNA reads TGTGCCAGCAGTGAAACAGGGGACTATGGCTACACCTTC. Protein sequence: CASSETGDYGYTF.